The present T cell receptor beta chain was sequenced within a study of blood T cell repertoires in COVID-19. Study-wide context: Sources were T cells, B-cell-depleted T cells, or PBMCs; the material itself was cDNA or gDNA.

Remarks on this clone: An end of the junction does not agree with germline; a read error may underlie this.

Here immunoSEQ multiplex PCR was the method, and the copy in TCRdb shows in-frame clones only, minus some. The sample records approximately 140,000 clones, approximately 82% being singletons. Germline V gives CDR1 MNHNS, CDR2 SASEGT. This CDR3 comprises 12 residues. The sequenced sample was peripheral blood. The receptor was derived from a human donor in a cohort sampled during active COVID-19. This sequence joins TRBV6-1 and TRBJ2-5; no reliable D call. CDR3 region: CASSESVGPSDF. CDR3 DNA sequence: TGTGCCAGCAGTGAATCGGTGGGCCCCTCCGACTTC.